The entry below gives a single T cell receptor (beta chain) sequence along with its context. Its antigen is unidentified. V was trimmed by 6 bases and J by 7 bases, leaving 9 bases between them. The CDR3 runs to 12 residues. Per the germline V gene, CDR1 is MDHEN and CDR2 is SYDVKM. The TCRbeta library incorporated unique molecular identifiers. MiXCR, run by TCRdb on the PCR reads, gives a single entry per CDR3 protein. The table records around 700,000 distinct CDR3 sequences, about 12% of them present only once. The data derive from a study of T-cell reconstitution after alpha-beta-depleted transplantation in children. General study findings and limits: Several hundred graft clones that had expanded were reportedly the source of alpha-beta T cells about two months after transplant.

Material: PBMCs, obtained before TCRalphabeta/CD19-depleted stem cell transplant. The chain is built from TRBV28 and TRBJ2-2; D gene ambiguous. The TCR was taken from a girl aged 2-10 years with congenital amegakaryocytic thrombocytopenia, due to receive a stem cell transplant. In DNA form, the CDR3 reads TGTGCCAGCAGGGTCGCGGTCGGGGAGCTGTTTTTT. Translating gives CASRVAVGELFF.